This TCR beta chain was found in a study of blood T cell repertoires in COVID-19. In the study overall: Sample material is recorded as cDNA or gDNA derived from T cells, B-cell-depleted T cells, or PBMCs.

Authors' processing steps: Reference gene primer amplification gave estimated nucleated cell counts. Profiling relied on immunoSEQ multiplex PCR, and the TCRdb table lists in-frame clones only, not all of them. V and J calls and clone size come straight from that table; D and trimming were deduced from the DNA. The sample consists of about 260,000 clones, 88% of them appearing once. This sequence originates from a human donor in a cohort sampled during active COVID-19. Sequencing was performed on peripheral blood.

For the CDR3, the DNA is TGTGCCAGCAGCTTGGTACAGACAAACAGGGGGACCCAGTACTTC. It translates to CASSLVQTNRGTQYF. This chain connects TRBV5-8 to TRBJ2-5; 7 nucleotides align to TRBD1. After removal of 0 bases from V and 7 bases from J, the junction contained 9 bases not matched to a gene. The CDR3 length is 15 residues. Per germline, CDR1 SGHTS and CDR2 YDEGEE.